This T cell receptor (beta chain) was captured by sequencing in a study of cytomegalovirus exposure and HLA in healthy donors. Study overall: A data release that came early held 75 million to 85 million unique TCRs from HLA-typed donors. Of the donors genotyped, about 390 in all, less than 90% fell in the Caucasian-associated ancestry cluster. Study results and limitations: Across donors, sequencing depth was assumed by presence/absence analyses to be roughly uniform. Later analysis indicated greater clonal expansion among HLA-associated TCR beta chains than among equally common other chains.

Germline assignment: CDR1 MNHEY and CDR2 SMNVEV (reference sequence). V lost 6 bases to trimming and J lost 6 bases, with 23 bases between them. The CDR3 has 16 amino acids. Concerning this clone itself: What it recognizes is unknown.

Primers included in the PCR were 60 Vbeta and 13 Jbeta primers. Sequencing was performed with immunoSEQ multiplex PCR; in TCRdb, only in-frame clones are kept and a portion is missing. The table shows 150,000 to 200,000 clones, with nearly 70% occurring only once. V usage is TRBV27 and J usage is TRBJ1-2, with D hard to call. The sample comprised PBMCs. This clonotype was obtained from a man younger than 40 in good health and CMV-seropositive. The CDR3 loop is CASSYGVNPSPDGYTF. The DNA for the CDR3 is TGTGCCAGCAGCTATGGAGTAAATCCTTCTCCGGATGGCTACACCTTC.